The 14 T cell receptor beta chains below all came from one sample that was sequenced in a study of shared clonotypes between healthy human individuals. TCRdb's copy holds only in-frame clones and misses some; the assay was immunoSEQ multiplex PCR. The sample yields some 1,900,000 clones, around 96% seen once. Naive CD8 cells comprised CD45RO-negative, CCR7-positively selected cells, excluding terminally differentiated effector memory CD45RA+ cells. Sample: naive CD8+ T cells sorted from blood. The receptors were sampled from a man between 18 and 29 years old in good health.

V is TRBV2 and J is TRBJ1-5; D possibly corresponds to TRBD1 (5 bases). Germline-derived CDR1 and CDR2 are SNHLY and FYNNEI. The V end lost 3 bases, the J end lost 6 bases, and 18 bases lay between the germline ends. This CDR3 is 16 amino acids long. This CDR3 reads CASSELYLGVGQPQHF. In DNA, the CDR3 is TGTGCCAGCAGTGAGTTATATTTGGGGGTGGGTCAGCCCCAGCATTTT.

This clone was recorded once. The V gene is TRBV6-1, the J gene TRBJ1-1; 8 bases agree with TRBD1. Per germline, CDR1 MNHNS and CDR2 SASEGT. The CDR3 loop spans 14 amino acids. Trimming cost V 6 bases and J 3 bases; bases outside gene matches: 6. CDR3 nucleotides: TGTGCCAGCAGCACAGGGGGTGGGGACACTGAAGCTTTCTTT. Its protein product is CASSTGGGDTEAFF.

The V and J genes are TRBV10-2 and TRBJ1-1; 8 bases line up with TRBD1. In germline, CDR1 is WSHSY, CDR2 SAAADI. The CDR3 runs to 15 residues. V shed 10 bases and J 4 bases; nucleotides not matched to a gene: 14. The DNA of the CDR3 is TGCGCCATCACAAAAACAGAGACAGGGGCCACTGAAGCTTTCTTT. It yields the protein CAITKTETGATEAFF.

This chain uses TRBV28 with TRBJ2-1; 9 bases fit TRBD2. This CDR3 has 17 residues. CDR1 is MDHEN and CDR2 is SYDVKM in the germline V gene. V trimming: 5 bases; J trimming: 0 bases; junction bases outside the gene matches: 8. The CDR3 sequence: CASSPWGSGSSYNEQFF. The CDR3 DNA is TGTGCCAGCAGTCCATGGGGTAGCGGGAGCTCCTACAATGAGCAGTTCTTC.

This clone came up a few times. Within the sample, other DNA sequences also encode this same CDR3. This chain links TRBV10-3 with TRBJ1-1; D is unresolved. The germline gives CDR1 ENHRY, CDR2 SYGVKD. The V end lost 2 bases, the J end lost 0 bases, and 4 bases lay between the germline ends. This CDR3 comprises 13 residues. In DNA form, the CDR3 reads TGTGCCATCAGTGAGGGGGTGAACACTGAAGCTTTCTTT. Translated: CAISEGVNTEAFF.

V usage is TRBV4-1 and J usage is TRBJ2-7, with D possibly matching TRBD1 (6 bases). The ends were cut back, 1 base at V and 3 bases at J, with 16 bases in the middle. The germline gives CDR1 MGHRA, CDR2 YSYEKL. CDR3 length: 16 residues. The chain's CDR3 is CASSQAGKGVDYEQYF. CDR3 in DNA: TGCGCCAGCAGCCAAGCCGGGAAGGGGGTGGACTACGAGCAGTACTTC.

The rearrangement joins TRBV6-5 to TRBJ1-1; weak D call: TRBD1 (5 bases). The CDR3 consists of 13 residues. The V end was cut by 5 bases, the J end by 3 bases, with 10 bases between. Germline V gives CDR1 MNHEY, CDR2 SVGAGI. The CDR3 loop reads CASSSIGDTEAFF. The DNA of the CDR3 is TGTGCCAGCAGTAGTATAGGGGACACTGAAGCTTTCTTT.

The chain uses TRBV30 and TRBJ1-1, with D hard to call. In germline, CDR1 is GTSNPN, CDR2 SVGIG (reference sequence). The CDR3 consists of 11 residues. Deletions cut 2 bases from V and 5 bases from J, with 6 bases between. CDR3 sequence: CAWSSLTEAFF. The DNA for the CDR3 is TGTGCCTGGAGTTCCCTTACTGAAGCTTTCTTT. Based on the CDR3 plus reference TRBV30 and TRBJ1-1, the full variable domain is SQTIHQWPATLVQPVGSPLSLECTVEGTSNPNLYWYRQAAGRGLQLLFYSVGIGQISSEVPQNLSASRPQDRQFILSSKKLLLSDSGFYLCAWSSLTEAFFGQGTRLTVV.

The rearrangement uses TRBV7-8 and TRBJ2-5; weak D call: TRBD1 (5 bases). The CDR3 is 16 amino acids. Trimming pared 1 base from V and 3 bases from J, leaving 15 bases between. CDR1 and CDR2 (germline): SGHVS, FQNEAQ. CDR3 protein: CASSLVENEGEETQYF. The CDR3 nucleotides are TGTGCCAGCAGCTTAGTGGAAAACGAAGGGGAAGAGACCCAGTACTTC.

V gene TRBV6-6 combines with J gene TRBJ2-2, with 12 bases that match TRBD2. V dropped 5 bases and J dropped 8; count of bases not matched to a gene: 6. CDR1 and CDR2 (germline): MNHNY, SVGAGI (reference sequence). This CDR3 comprises 15 residues. The CDR3 spells CASSLAGGPIGELFF. CDR3 nucleotide sequence: TGTGCCAGCAGTCTAGCGGGAGGGCCTATTGGGGAGCTGTTTTTT.

The V call is TRBV12-5, the J call TRBJ1-1; 7 positions agree with TRBD1. Germline lookup yields CDR1 LGHNT and CDR2 FRNRAP. This CDR3 is 15 amino acids long. After removal of 6 bases from V and 0 bases from J, the junction contained 7 bases not matched to a gene. The CDR3 region is CASGLRTGLNTEAFF. The CDR3 DNA follows: TGTGCTAGTGGACTTAGGACAGGTTTGAACACTGAAGCTTTCTTT.

The gene calls are TRBV5-6 and TRBJ2-3, with D maybe TRBD2 (5 bases). Per germline, CDR1 SGHDT and CDR2 YYEEEE. V dropped 0 bases and J dropped 1 base, with 9 bases sitting between them. The CDR3 totals 15 residues. DNA of the CDR3: TGTGCCAGCAGCTTGGGGGGAGAAGGCACAGATACGCAGTATTTT. It is translated as CASSLGGEGTDTQYF.

This chain joins TRBV6-5 and TRBJ2-7, with D hard to call. V lost 6 bases to trimming and J lost 0 bases, with 6 bases between them. This CDR3 spans 12 amino acids. CDR1 and CDR2 (germline): MNHEY, SVGAGI. The CDR3 bases are TGTGCCAGCAGACCCTCCTCCTACGAGCAGTACTTC. Translating gives CASRPSSYEQYF.

The chain carries TRBV10-2 and TRBJ1-2; D remains ambiguous. Looked up from germline, CDR1 is WSHSY and CDR2 is SAAADI. The CDR3 loop spans 11 amino acids. V was pared by 8 bases and J by 10 bases, with 14 bases between. The CDR3 bases are TGCGCCAGCGGTTCGGGTATACCCTACACCTTC. It yields the protein CASGSGIPYTF.